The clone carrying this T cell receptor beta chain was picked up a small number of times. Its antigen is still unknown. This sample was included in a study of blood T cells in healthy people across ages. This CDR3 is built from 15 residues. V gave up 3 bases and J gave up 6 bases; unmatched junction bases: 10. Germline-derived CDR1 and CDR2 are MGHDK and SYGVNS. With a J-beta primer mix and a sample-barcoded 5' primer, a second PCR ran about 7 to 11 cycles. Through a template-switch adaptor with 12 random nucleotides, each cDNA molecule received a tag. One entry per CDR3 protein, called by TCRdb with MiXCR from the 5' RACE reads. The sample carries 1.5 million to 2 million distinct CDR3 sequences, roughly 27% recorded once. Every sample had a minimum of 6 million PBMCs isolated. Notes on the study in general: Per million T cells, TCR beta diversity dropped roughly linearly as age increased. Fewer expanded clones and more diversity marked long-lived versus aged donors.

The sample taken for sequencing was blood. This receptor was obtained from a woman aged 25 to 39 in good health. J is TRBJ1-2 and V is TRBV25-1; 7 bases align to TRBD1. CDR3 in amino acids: CASSDPHRQGDGYTF. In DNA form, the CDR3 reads TGTGCCAGCAGTGATCCCCATAGGCAGGGGGATGGCTACACCTTC.